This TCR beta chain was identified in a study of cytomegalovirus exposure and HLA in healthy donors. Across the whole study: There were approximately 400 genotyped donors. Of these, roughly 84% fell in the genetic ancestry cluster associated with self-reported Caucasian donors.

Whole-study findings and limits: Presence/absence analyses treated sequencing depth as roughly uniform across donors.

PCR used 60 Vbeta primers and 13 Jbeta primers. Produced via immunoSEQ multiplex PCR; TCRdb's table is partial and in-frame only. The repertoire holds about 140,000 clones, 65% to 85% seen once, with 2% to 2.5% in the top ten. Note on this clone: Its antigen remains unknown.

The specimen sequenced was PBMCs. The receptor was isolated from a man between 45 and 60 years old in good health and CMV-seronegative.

This CDR3 reads CASSLVAGQGRGYTF. The CDR3 DNA reads as TGCGCCAGCAGCTTGGTGGCCGGGCAGGGCCGAGGCTACACCTTC. The chain uses TRBV5-1 and TRBJ1-2; D is perhaps TRBD1 (5 bases). The CDR3 is 15 residues long. Germline CDR1 SGHRS, CDR2 YFSETQ. V lost 0 bases to trimming and J lost 8 bases, with 17 bases between them. Supplemented by reference TRBV5-1 and TRBJ1-2, the full variable domain reads KAGVTQTPRYLIKTRGQQVTLSCSPISGHRSVSWYQQTPGQGLQFLFEYFSETQRNKGNFPGRFSGRQFSNSRSEMNVSTLELGDSALYLCASSLVAGQGRGYTFGSGTRLTVV.